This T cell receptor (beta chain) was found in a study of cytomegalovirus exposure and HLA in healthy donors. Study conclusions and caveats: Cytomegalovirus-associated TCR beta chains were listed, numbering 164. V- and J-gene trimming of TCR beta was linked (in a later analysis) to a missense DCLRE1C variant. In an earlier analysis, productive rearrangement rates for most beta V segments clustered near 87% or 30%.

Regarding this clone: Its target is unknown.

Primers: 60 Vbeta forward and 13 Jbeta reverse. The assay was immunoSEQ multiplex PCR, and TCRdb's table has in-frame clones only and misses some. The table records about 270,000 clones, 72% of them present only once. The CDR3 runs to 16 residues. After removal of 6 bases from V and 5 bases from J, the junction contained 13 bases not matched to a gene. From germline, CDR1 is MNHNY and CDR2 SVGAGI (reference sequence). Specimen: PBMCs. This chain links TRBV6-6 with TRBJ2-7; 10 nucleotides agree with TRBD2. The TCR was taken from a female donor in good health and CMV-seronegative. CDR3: CASSHHLTAGGHEQYF. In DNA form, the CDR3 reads TGTGCCAGCAGCCACCATCTGACAGCGGGAGGGCACGAGCAGTACTTC.